The clone carrying this T cell receptor beta chain was observed a few times. Its specificity is unknown. TCRdb recomputed calls from the RT-PCR reads with MiXCR, one row per CDR3 protein. The sample consists of fewer than 650,000 distinct CDR3 sequences, 10% to 15% of them appearing once. This sample stems from a study of response to subunit inactivated influenza vaccine. Study-level points and caveats: Authors suggested each seasonal flu vaccination may recruit only limited numbers of new T cells.

This CDR3 is 11 amino acids long. Per the germline V gene, CDR1 is GTSNPN and CDR2 is SVGIG (reference sequence). Trimming took off 0 bases at V and 6 bases at J, with 3 bases between the two ends. The rearrangement links TRBV30 to TRBJ2-1, with unresolved D. The receptor was isolated from a man aged 50 to 59 who received an inactivated influenza vaccine. Sequenced material: PBMCs from blood, taken around seven weeks after vaccination. The CDR3 sequence is CAWSVPNEQFF. CDR3 bases: TGTGCCTGGAGTGTACCCAATGAGCAGTTCTTC.